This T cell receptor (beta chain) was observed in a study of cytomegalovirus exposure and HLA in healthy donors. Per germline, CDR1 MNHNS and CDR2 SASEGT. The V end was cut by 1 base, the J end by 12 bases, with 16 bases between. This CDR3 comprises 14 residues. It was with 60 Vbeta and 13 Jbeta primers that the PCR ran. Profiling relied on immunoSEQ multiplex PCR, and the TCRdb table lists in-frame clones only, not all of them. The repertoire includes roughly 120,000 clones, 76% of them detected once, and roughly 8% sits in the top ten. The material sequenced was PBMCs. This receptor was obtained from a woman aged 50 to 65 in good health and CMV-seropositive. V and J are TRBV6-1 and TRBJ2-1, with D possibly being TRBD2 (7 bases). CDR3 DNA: TGTGCCAGCAGTGAAGTCGGGGGGCCGTGGGGGCAGTTCTTC. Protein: CASSEVGGPWGQFF.